This passage covers 17 T cell receptor beta chains from one sample sequenced in a study of blood T cell repertoires in COVID-19. The method was immunoSEQ multiplex PCR; TCRdb's version includes in-frame clones alone and lacks a portion of them. Here the sample spans about 140,000 clones, 81% being singletons. The sample taken for sequencing was peripheral blood. The receptor set was obtained from a human donor in a cohort sampled during active COVID-19.

The chain uses TRBV7-2 and TRBJ2-7; tentative D call: TRBD1 (5 bases). Germline V gene data show CDR1 as SGHTA and CDR2 as FQGNSA. The CDR3 is 14 residues long. V shed 3 bases and J shed 3 bases, with 12 bases lying between them. This CDR3 is CASSFVVDSYEQYF. The CDR3 DNA reads TGTGCCAGCAGCTTTGTTGTAGACAGCTACGAGCAGTACTTC.

CDR3 nucleotide sequence: TGTGCCAGTAGTGGATTACTAGCGGGAGGTAACTACGAGCAGTACTTC. Protein: CASSGLLAGGNYEQYF. The chain recombines TRBV19 with TRBJ2-7; TRBD2 matches 12 bases. This CDR3 is built from 16 residues. CDR1 is LNHDA and CDR2 is SQIVND in the germline V gene (reference sequence). V lost 5 bases, J lost 3 bases, and 8 bases stayed unmatched.

The rearrangement uses TRBV2 and TRBJ1-1, with TRBD1 as a possible D gene (6 bases). Germline V gives CDR1 SNHLY, CDR2 FYNNEI. The CDR3 extends over 12 amino acids. V was trimmed by 11 bases and J by 1 base, leaving 11 bases between them. CDR3 sequence (DNA): TGTGCCCACGGGGACACGAACACTGAAGCTTTCTTT. Translating gives CAHGDTNTEAFF.

The chain couples TRBV24-1 to TRBJ2-7; possible D gene TRBD2, 5 bases. Germline V gene lookup returns CDR1 KGHDR and CDR2 SFDVKD. This CDR3 is 15 amino acids long. The V end was cut by 2 bases, the J end by 5 bases, with 15 bases between. CDR3 region: CATSDSGRRTNEQYF. The CDR3 region has the DNA TGTGCCACCAGTGATTCCGGACGGAGGACGAACGAGCAGTACTTC.

This chain links TRBV11-2 with TRBJ2-7, with D tentatively TRBD2 (6 bases). The CDR3 has 13 amino acids. Germline V lookup: CDR1 SGHAT, CDR2 FQNNGV. Trimming cost V 4 bases and J 3 bases, with 10 bases left between them. The CDR3 loop is CASSSWTIYEQYF. The CDR3 nucleotides are TGTGCCAGCAGCTCCTGGACTATCTACGAGCAGTACTTC.

V usage is TRBV6-6 and J usage is TRBJ1-1; maybe TRBD1 (6 bases). Germline CDR1 reads MNHNY; CDR2 reads SVGAGI (reference sequence). The CDR3 is 16 residues long. V dropped 2 bases and J dropped 1 base, with 14 bases sitting between them. CDR3 in DNA: TGTGCCAGCAGTTACGCGGGGGCGAGTGGGAACACTGAAGCTTTCTTT. Residues: CASSYAGASGNTEAFF.

The chain links TRBV7-8 to TRBJ1-5, with D possibly TRBD1 on 6 matching bases. Trimming removed 6 bases at V and 0 bases at J, with 18 bases between. This CDR3 is built from 17 residues. CDR1 SGHVS and CDR2 FQNEAQ come from the germline V gene. The CDR3 sequence is CASSLQGQSYSNQPQHF. The CDR3, as DNA: TGTGCCAGCAGTCTGCAGGGGCAAAGCTATAGCAATCAGCCCCAGCATTTT. Supplemented by reference TRBV7-8 and TRBJ1-5, the full variable domain reads GAGVSQSPRYKVAKRGQDVALRCDPISGHVSLFWYQQALGQGPEFLTYFQNEAQLDKSGLPSDRFFAERPEGSVSTLKIQRTQQEDSAVYLCASSLQGQSYSNQPQHFGDGTRLSIL.

V is TRBV7-9 and J is TRBJ1-4, with D tentatively TRBD1 (5 bases). Trimming took 1 base from V and 7 from J, leaving 13 bases between them. Germline V gene lookup returns CDR1 SEHNR and CDR2 FQNEAQ (reference sequence). The CDR3 has 15 amino acids. The chain's CDR3 is CASSLGGGRTEKLFF. CDR3 nucleotide sequence: TGTGCCAGCAGCTTAGGTGGGGGGAGGACTGAAAAACTGTTTTTT.

The genes are TRBV19 and TRBJ2-7, with D possibly TRBD2 on 7 matching bases. The germline V gene has CDR1 LNHDA and CDR2 SQIVND (reference sequence). The germline V and J ends were trimmed by 6 bases and 7 bases, with 16 bases remaining between them. The CDR3 sequence is 13 residues long. DNA for the CDR3: TGTGCCAGTAGCCCGTACCGGGGGGCTGAGCAGTACTTC. It is translated as CASSPYRGAEQYF.

CDR3 sequence (DNA): TGCGCCAGCAGCCAAGATCGGACAGGGAGGGTCTACGAGCAGTACTTC. This encodes CASSQDRTGRVYEQYF. The chain is built from TRBV4-3 and TRBJ2-7; possibly TRBD1 for D (8 bases). This CDR3 region has 16 residues. The germline V gene has CDR1 LGHNA and CDR2 YSLEER. Trimming shortened V by 0 bases and J by 3 bases, and 15 bases separated the two germline ends.

The J gene is TRBJ1-6, the V gene TRBV19; D remains ambiguous. CDR3 size: 17 residues. The germline V gene encodes CDR1 LNHDA and CDR2 SQIVND (reference sequence). V was cut by 5 bases and J by 4 bases, with 18 bases left in between. The CDR3 bases are TGTGCCAGTAGTTCCGGTGCCCGAGGAGGGTATAATTCACCCCTCCACTTT. Amino acid sequence: CASSSGARGGYNSPLHF.

The gene calls are TRBV3-1 (or the pseudogene TRBV3-2) and TRBJ2-4, with D perhaps matching TRBD2 (7 bases). CDR1 is LGHDT and CDR2 is YNNKEL in the germline V gene (reference sequence). The length of the CDR3 is 12 residues. Trimming shortened V by 8 bases and J by 6 bases, and 11 bases separated the two germline ends. The CDR3 reads CASGGAGNIQYF. The DNA for the CDR3 is TGTGCCAGCGGGGGGGCGGGAAACATTCAGTACTTC.

The chain carries TRBV19 and TRBJ2-7; 7 bases are shared with TRBD2. Germline CDR1 is LNHDA and CDR2 is SQIVND (reference sequence). With 4 bases clipped from V and 2 bases from J, the junction kept 11 bases outside the gene matches. The length of the CDR3 is 16 residues. CDR3 nucleotide sequence: TGTGCCAGTAGTAGTTCTGCGGGAGCCCTTACCTACGAGCAGTACTTC. It translates to CASSSSAGALTYEQYF. Variable domain in full (rest from reference TRBV19 and TRBJ2-7): DGGITQSPKYLFRKEGQNVTLSCEQNLNHDAMYWYRQDPGQGLRLIYYSQIVNDFQKGDIAEGYSVSREKKESFPLTVTSAQKNPTAFYLCASSSSAGALTYEQYFGPGTRLTVT.

The V and J genes are TRBV9 and TRBJ1-1; 9 bases agree with TRBD1. The junction had 5 bases not matched to a gene; V was cut back by 2 bases and J by 0 bases. The germline V gene encodes CDR1 SGDLS and CDR2 YYNGEE. CDR3 length: 16 residues. The CDR3 nucleotides read TGTGCCAGCAGCGTGGGACAGGGTTTCATGAACACTGAAGCTTTCTTT. Translation gives CASSVGQGFMNTEAFF. The complete variable domain, with remaining parts taken from reference TRBV9 and TRBJ1-1, reads DSGVTQTPKHLITATGQRVTLRCSPRSGDLSVYWYQQSLDQGLQFLIQYYNGEERAKGNILERFSAQQFPDLHSELNLSSLELGDSALYFCASSVGQGFMNTEAFFGQGTRLTVV.

The chain is built from TRBV28 and TRBJ2-5; D may be TRBD2 (6 bases). The CDR3 contains 15 residues. The germline V gene has CDR1 MDHEN and CDR2 SYDVKM. V was pared by 8 bases and J by 5 bases, with 21 bases between. The CDR3 DNA sequence: TGTGCCAGCTTCCGGTTTGGTAGCGGTGGTGAGACCCAGTACTTC. Its translation is CASFRFGSGGETQYF. The full variable domain, completed using reference TRBV28 and TRBJ2-5, is DVKVTQSSRYLVKRTGEKVFLECVQDMDHENMFWYRQDPGLGLRLIYFSYDVKMKEKGDIPEGYSVSREKKERFSLILESASTNQTSMYLCASFRFGSGGETQYFGPGTRLLVL.

The J gene is TRBJ2-7, the V gene TRBV3-1 (or the pseudogene TRBV3-2); 14 nucleotides agree with TRBD2. The CDR3 is 17 amino acids. CDR1 and CDR2 (germline): LGHDT, YNNKEL (reference sequence). The V segment lost 1 base and the J segment 3 bases; nucleotides outside the gene matches: 5. DNA of the CDR3: TGTGCCAGCAGCCAAGGGACTAGCGGGAGGCAACACTACGAGCAGTACTTC. The encoded protein is CASSQGTSGRQHYEQYF.

This sequence joins TRBV6-5 and TRBJ2-7, with D possibly TRBD1 on 5 matching bases. Germline V gives CDR1 MNHEY, CDR2 SVGAGI. Trimming shortened V by 6 bases and J by 2 bases, and 8 bases separated the two germline ends. The CDR3 extends over 12 amino acids. CDR3 in amino acids: CASRKGTYEQYF. CDR3 coding DNA: TGTGCCAGCAGGAAGGGGACCTACGAGCAGTACTTC.